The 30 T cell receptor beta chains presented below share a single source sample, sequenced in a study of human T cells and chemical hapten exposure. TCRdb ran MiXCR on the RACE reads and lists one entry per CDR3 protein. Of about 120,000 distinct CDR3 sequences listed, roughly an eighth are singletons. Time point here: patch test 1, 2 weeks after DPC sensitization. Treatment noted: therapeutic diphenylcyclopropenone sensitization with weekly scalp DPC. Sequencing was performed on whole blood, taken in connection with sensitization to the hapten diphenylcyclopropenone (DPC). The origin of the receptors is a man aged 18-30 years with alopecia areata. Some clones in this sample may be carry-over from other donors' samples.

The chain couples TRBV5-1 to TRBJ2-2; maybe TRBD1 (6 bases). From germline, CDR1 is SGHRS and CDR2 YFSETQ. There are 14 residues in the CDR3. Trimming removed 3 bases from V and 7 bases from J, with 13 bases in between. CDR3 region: CASSSGGGNGELFF. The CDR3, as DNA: TGCGCCAGCAGCTCTGGTGGGGGCAACGGGGAGCTGTTTTTT.

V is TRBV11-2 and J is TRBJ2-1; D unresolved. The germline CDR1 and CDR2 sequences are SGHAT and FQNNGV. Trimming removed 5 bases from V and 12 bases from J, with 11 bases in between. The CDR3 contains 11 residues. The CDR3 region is CASSAGPGQFF. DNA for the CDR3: TGTGCCAGCAGCGCCGGACCGGGGCAGTTCTTC. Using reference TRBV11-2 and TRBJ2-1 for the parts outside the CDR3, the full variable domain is EAGVAQSPRYKIIEKRQSVAFWCNPISGHATLYWYQQILGQGPKLLIQFQNNGVVDDSQLPKDRFSAERLKGVDSTLKIQPAKLEDSAVYLCASSAGPGQFFGPGTRLTVL.

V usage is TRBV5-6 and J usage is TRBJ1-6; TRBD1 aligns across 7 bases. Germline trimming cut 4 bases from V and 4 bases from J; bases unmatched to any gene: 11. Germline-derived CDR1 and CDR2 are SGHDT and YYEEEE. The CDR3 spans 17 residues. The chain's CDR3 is CASSGDSWSQYNSPLHF. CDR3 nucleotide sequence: TGTGCCAGCAGCGGGGACAGTTGGTCCCAATATAATTCACCCCTCCACTTT.

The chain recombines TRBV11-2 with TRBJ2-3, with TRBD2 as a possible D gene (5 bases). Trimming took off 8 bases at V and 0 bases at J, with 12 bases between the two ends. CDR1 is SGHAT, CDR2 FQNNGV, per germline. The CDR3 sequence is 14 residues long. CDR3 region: CASHSVASTDTQYF. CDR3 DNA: TGTGCCAGCCATAGCGTAGCTAGCACAGATACGCAGTATTTT.

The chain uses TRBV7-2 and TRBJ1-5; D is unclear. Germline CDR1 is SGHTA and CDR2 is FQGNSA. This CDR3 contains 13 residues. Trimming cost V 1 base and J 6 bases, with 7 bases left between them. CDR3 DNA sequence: TGTGCCAGCAGCTTAGTGCAGCTTCAGCCCCAGCATTTT. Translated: CASSLVQLQPQHF. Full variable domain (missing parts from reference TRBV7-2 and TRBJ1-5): GAGVSQSPSNKVTEKGKDVELRCDPISGHTALYWYRQSLGQGLEFLIYFQGNSAPDKSGLPSDRFSAERTGGSVSTLTIQRTQQEDSAVYLCASSLVQLQPQHFGDGTRLSIL.

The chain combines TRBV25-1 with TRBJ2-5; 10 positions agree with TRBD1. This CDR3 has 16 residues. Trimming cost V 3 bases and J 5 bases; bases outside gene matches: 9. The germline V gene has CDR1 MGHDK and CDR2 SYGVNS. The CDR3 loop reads CASSDGPGQGRETQYF. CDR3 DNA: TGTGCCAGCAGTGACGGACCGGGACAGGGGAGGGAGACCCAGTACTTC.

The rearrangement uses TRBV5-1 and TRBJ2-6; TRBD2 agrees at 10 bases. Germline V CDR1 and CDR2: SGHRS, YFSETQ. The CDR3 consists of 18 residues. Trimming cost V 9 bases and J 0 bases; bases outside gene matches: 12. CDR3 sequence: CAIRPPSGGPSGANVLTF. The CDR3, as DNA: TGCGCCATCCGACCCCCTAGCGGGGGCCCCTCTGGGGCCAACGTCCTGACTTTC. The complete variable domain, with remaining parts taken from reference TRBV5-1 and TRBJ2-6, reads KAGVTQTPRYLIKTRGQQVTLSCSPISGHRSVSWYQQTPGQGLQFLFEYFSETQRNKGNFPGRFSGRQFSNSRSEMNVSTLELGDSALYLCAIRPPSGGPSGANVLTFGAGSRLTVL.

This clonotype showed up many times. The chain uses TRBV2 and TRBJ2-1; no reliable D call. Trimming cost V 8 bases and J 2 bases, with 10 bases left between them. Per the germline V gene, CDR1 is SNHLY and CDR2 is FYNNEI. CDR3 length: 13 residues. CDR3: CASYAGAYNEQFF. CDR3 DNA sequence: TGTGCCAGCTATGCAGGAGCCTACAATGAGCAGTTCTTC.

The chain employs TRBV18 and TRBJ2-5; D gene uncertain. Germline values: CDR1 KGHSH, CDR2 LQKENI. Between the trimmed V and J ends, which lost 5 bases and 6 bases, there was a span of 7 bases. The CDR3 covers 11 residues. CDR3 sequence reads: CASSSEKTQYF. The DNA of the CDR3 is TGTGCCAGCTCATCCGAGAAGACCCAGTACTTC. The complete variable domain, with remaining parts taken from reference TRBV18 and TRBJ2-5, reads NAGVMQNPRHLVRRRGQEARLRCSPMKGHSHVYWYRQLPEEGLKFMVYLQKENIIDESGMPKERFSAEFPKEGPSILRIQQVVRGDSAAYFCASSSEKTQYFGPGTRLLVL.

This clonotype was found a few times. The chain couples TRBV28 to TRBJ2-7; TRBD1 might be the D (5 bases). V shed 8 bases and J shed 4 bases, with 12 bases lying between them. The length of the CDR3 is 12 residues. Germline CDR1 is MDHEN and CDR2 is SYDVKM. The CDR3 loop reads CASAGYRYEQYF. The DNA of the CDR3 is TGTGCCAGCGCAGGGTATAGGTACGAGCAGTACTTC.

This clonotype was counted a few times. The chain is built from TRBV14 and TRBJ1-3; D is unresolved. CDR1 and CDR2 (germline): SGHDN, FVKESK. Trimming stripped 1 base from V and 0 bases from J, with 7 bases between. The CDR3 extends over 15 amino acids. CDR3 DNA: TGTGCCAGCAGCCAAGGTCTCGTCTCTGGAAACACCATATATTTT. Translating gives CASSQGLVSGNTIYF.

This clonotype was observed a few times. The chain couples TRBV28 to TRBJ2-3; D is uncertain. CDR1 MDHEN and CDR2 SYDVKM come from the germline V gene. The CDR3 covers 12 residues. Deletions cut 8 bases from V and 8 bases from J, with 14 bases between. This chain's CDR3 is CASSQSLGTQYF. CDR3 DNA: TGTGCCAGCTCCCAGAGCCTAGGTACGCAGTATTTT.

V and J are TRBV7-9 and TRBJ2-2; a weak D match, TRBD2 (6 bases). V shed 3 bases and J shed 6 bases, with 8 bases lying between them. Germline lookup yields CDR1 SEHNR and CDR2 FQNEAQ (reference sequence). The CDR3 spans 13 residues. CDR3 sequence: CASSFERAGELFF. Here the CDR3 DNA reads TGTGCCAGCAGCTTCGAGCGGGCCGGGGAGCTGTTTTTT.

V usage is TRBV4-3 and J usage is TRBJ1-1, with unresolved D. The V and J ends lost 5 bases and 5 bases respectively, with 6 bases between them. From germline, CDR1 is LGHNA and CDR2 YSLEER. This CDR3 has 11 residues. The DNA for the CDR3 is TGCGCCAGCAGCTCCCCTACTGAAGCTTTCTTT. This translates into CASSSPTEAFF.

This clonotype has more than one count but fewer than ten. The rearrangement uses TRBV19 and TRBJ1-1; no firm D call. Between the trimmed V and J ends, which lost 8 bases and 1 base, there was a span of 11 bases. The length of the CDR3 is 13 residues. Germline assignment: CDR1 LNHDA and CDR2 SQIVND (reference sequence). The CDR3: CASDARQNTEAFF. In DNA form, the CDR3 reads TGTGCCAGTGACGCCCGCCAGAACACTGAAGCTTTCTTT.

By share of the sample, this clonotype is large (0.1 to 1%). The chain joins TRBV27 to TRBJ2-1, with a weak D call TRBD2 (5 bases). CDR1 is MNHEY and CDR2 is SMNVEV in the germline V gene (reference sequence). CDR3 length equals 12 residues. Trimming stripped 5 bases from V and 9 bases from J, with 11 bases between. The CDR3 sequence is CASSQLGSEQFF. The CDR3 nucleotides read TGTGCCAGCAGTCAACTAGGCAGTGAGCAGTTCTTC.

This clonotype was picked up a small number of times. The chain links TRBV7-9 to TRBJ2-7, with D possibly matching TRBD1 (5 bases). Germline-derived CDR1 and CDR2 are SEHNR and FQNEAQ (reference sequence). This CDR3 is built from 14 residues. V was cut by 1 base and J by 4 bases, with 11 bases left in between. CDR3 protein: CASSLGQGNYEQYV. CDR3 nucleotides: TGTGCCAGCAGCTTAGGTCAGGGTAATTACGAGCAGTACGTC.

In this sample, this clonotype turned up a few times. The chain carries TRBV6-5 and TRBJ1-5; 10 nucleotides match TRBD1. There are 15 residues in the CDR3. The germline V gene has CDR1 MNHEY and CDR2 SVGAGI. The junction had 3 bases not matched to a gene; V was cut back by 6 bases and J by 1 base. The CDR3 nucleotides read TGTGCCAGCAGGGACAGGGGGATAAGCAATCAGCCCCAGCATTTT. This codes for CASRDRGISNQPQHF.

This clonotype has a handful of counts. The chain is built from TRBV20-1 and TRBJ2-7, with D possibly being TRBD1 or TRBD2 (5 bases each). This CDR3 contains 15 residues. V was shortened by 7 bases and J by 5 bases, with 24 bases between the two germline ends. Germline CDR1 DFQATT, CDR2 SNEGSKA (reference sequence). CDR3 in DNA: TGCAGTGTTGGGGACGCACCCCTTAGGATCCACGAGCAGTACTTC. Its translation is CSVGDAPLRIHEQYF.

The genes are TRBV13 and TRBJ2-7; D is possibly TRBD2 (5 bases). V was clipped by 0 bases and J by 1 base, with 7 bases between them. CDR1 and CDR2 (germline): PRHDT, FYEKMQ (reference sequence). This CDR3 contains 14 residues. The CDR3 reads CASSLGGESYEQYF. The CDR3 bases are TGTGCCAGCAGCTTAGGTGGGGAGTCCTACGAGCAGTACTTC. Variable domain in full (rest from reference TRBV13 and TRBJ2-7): AAGVIQSPRHLIKEKRETATLKCYPIPRHDTVYWYQQGPGQDPQFLISFYEKMQSDKGSIPDRFSAQQFSDYHSELNMSSLELGDSALYFCASSLGGESYEQYFGPGTRLTVT.

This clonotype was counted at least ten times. DNA for the CDR3: TGTGCCAGCAGTGACTCCGACTGGTCTAGCACAGATACGCAGTATTTT. Translating gives CASSDSDWSSTDTQYF. J is TRBJ2-3 and V is TRBV6-1; unclear D gene. Per the germline V gene, CDR1 is MNHNS and CDR2 is SASEGT. This CDR3 comprises 16 residues. The V end lost 3 bases, the J end lost 0 bases, and 13 bases lay between the germline ends.

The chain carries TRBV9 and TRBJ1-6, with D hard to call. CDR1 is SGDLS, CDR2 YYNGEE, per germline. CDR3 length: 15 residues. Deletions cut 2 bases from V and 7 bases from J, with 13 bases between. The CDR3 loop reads CASSVSGISNSPLHF. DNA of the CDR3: TGTGCCAGCAGCGTCTCCGGGATTTCCAATTCACCCCTCCACTTT.

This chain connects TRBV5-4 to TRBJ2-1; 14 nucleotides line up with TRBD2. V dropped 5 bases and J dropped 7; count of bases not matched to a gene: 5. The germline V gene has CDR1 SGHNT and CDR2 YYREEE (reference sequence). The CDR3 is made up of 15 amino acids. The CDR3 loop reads CASRSGLAGENEQFF. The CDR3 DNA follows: TGTGCCAGCAGGTCGGGACTAGCGGGGGAGAATGAGCAGTTCTTC.

CDR3 coding DNA: TGTGCCAGCAGCGCTGACACTGACTATGGCTACACCTTC. This gives the protein CASSADTDYGYTF. The V call is TRBV9, the J call TRBJ1-2; D unresolved. The CDR3 sequence is 13 residues long. Germline-derived CDR1 and CDR2 are SGDLS and YYNGEE. The V end lost 3 bases, the J end lost 3 bases, and 9 bases lay between the germline ends.

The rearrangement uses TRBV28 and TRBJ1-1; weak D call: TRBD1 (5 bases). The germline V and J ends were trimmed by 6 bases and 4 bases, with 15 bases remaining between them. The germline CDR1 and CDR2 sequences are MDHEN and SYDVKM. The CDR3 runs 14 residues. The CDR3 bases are TGTGCCAGCAGCCCCCGTCCGGGGACCACTGAAGCTTTCTTT. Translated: CASSPRPGTTEAFF.

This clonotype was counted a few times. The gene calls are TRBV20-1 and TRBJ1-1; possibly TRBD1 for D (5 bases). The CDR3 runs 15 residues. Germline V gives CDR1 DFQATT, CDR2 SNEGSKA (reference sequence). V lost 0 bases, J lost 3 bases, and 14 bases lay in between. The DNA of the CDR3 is TGCAGTGCTAGAGAAGTGGGGGGGAAATACACTGAAGCTTTCTTT. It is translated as CSAREVGGKYTEAFF.

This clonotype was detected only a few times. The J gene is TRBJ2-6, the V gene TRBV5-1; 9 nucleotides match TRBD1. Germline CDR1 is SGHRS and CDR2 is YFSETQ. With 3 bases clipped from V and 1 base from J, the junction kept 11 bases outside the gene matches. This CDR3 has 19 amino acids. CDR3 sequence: CASSSDRGPLYSGANVLTF. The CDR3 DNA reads TGCGCCAGCAGCTCGGACAGGGGCCCCTTATATTCTGGGGCCAACGTCCTGACTTTC.

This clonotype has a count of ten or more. Written as DNA, the CDR3 is TGTGCCAGCAGGCAGGACAGGTTCAATCAGCCCCAGCATTTT. This sequence encodes CASRQDRFNQPQHF. The chain couples TRBV12-3 or TRBV12-4 to TRBJ1-5, with 7 bases that match TRBD1. The CDR3 has 14 residues. With 6 bases clipped from V and 3 bases from J, the junction kept 5 bases outside the gene matches.

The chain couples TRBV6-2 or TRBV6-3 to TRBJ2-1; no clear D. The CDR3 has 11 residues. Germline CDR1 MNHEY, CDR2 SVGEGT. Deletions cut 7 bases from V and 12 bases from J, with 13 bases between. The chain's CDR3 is CASINGSGQFF. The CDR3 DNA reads TGTGCCAGCATTAACGGTAGTGGGCAGTTCTTC.

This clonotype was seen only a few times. The CDR3 DNA is TGTGCCAGCAGTAAGACCTCCGAGCAGTACTTC. Protein: CASSKTSEQYF. This chain uses TRBV12-3 or TRBV12-4 with TRBJ2-7, with no clear D. Trimming removed 5 bases from V and 6 bases from J, with 8 bases in between. The CDR3 extends over 11 amino acids.